A selection of T cell receptor beta chains follows, all from one sample in a study of T cell responses to AZD1222 COVID-19 vaccine. The table came from immunoSEQ multiplex PCR; TCRdb's copy has only in-frame clones and leaves some out. The table includes around 90,000 clones, around 91% detected once. This sample comprised peripheral blood, obtained on day 0 of MenACWY control vaccination. Source of these receptors: an adult in good health. Each CDR3 is given with its conserved first and last residue. The order of the fields is CDR3 length, V gene, CDR3 protein.

CDR3 length: 14
V gene: TRBV5-1
CDR3 protein: CASSAGQGLNEQFF

CDR3 length: 14
V gene: TRBV7-8
CDR3 protein: CASSRGGWGSPLHF

CDR3 length: 15
V gene: TRBV7-7
CDR3 protein: CASSSGLAGGYEQFF

CDR3 length: 15
V gene: TRBV19
CDR3 protein: CASSSPGANNSPLHF

CDR3 length: 14
V gene: TRBV7-8
CDR3 protein: CASSWGTLTGEQFF

CDR3 length: 16
V gene: TRBV12-2
CDR3 protein: CASRLVGGEKGTEAFF

CDR3 length: 13
V gene: TRBV6-5
CDR3 protein: CASRDRVFGELFF

CDR3 length: 15
V gene: TRBV5-5
CDR3 protein: CASSLFRDSNYGYTF

CDR3 length: 15
V gene: TRBV16
CDR3 protein: CASSPILGGNEKLFF

CDR3 length: 14
V gene: TRBV6-5
CDR3 protein: CASRATTGAEGYTF

CDR3 length: 12
V gene: TRBV25-1
CDR3 protein: CASARLSYEQYF

CDR3 length: 18
V gene: TRBV3-1/TRBV3-2
CDR3 protein: CASSHEGLAGSNTGELFF

CDR3 length: 13
V gene: TRBV7-3
CDR3 protein: CASARRGNTEAFF

CDR3 length: 12
V gene: TRBV29-1
CDR3 protein: CSAGQSNTEAFF

CDR3 length: 15
V gene: TRBV2
CDR3 protein: CASSISGGVYNEQFF

CDR3 length: 14
V gene: TRBV11-2
CDR3 protein: CASSPGAGGGSQYF

CDR3 length: 14
V gene: TRBV7-9
CDR3 protein: CASSSRDRVEKLFF

CDR3 length: 16
V gene: TRBV2
CDR3 protein: CASREAGTGKRNTQYF

CDR3 length: 20
V gene: TRBV23-1
CDR3 protein: CASSQCPGGLNTHSNQPQHF

CDR3 length: 14
V gene: TRBV5-1
CDR3 protein: CASSGQGDPYEQYF

CDR3 length: 12
V gene: TRBV19
CDR3 protein: CASTQGAAEAFF

CDR3 length: 14
V gene: TRBV27
CDR3 protein: CASSLGWGTGELFF

CDR3 length: 14
V gene: TRBV4-3
CDR3 protein: CASSQGVTQGGYTF

CDR3 length: 16
V gene: TRBV27
CDR3 protein: CASTTSSGSSYNEQFF

CDR3 length: 15
V gene: TRBV6-2/TRBV6-3
CDR3 protein: CASSSPVFNSYEQYF

CDR3 length: 16
V gene: TRBV19
CDR3 protein: CASTGREGNSYNEQFF

CDR3 length: 14
V gene: TRBV9
CDR3 protein: CASSPDRDNSPLHF

CDR3 length: 14
V gene: TRBV19
CDR3 protein: CASSIGQGVDQAFF

CDR3 length: 10
V gene: TRBV29-1
CDR3 protein: CSVVQTEAFF

CDR3 length: 12
V gene: TRBV28
CDR3 protein: CASRLANQPQHF

CDR3 length: 17
V gene: TRBV5-1
CDR3 protein: CASSLVPGTGSRETQYF

CDR3 length: 15
V gene: TRBV11-2
CDR3 protein: CASSSGPVYNSPLHF

CDR3 length: 16
V gene: TRBV19
CDR3 protein: CASSTTQGLSNQPQHF

CDR3 length: 13
V gene: TRBV19
CDR3 protein: CASSATGKNIQYF

CDR3 length: 14
V gene: TRBV28
CDR3 protein: CASSLSGSDEKLFF

CDR3 length: 13
V gene: TRBV27
CDR3 protein: CASSPPTINEQYF

CDR3 length: 13
V gene: TRBV6-6
CDR3 protein: CASSYSDRGEWFF

CDR3 length: 13
V gene: TRBV28
CDR3 protein: CASSLRESPEAFF

CDR3 length: 12
V gene: TRBV28
CDR3 protein: CASSLGGLGYTF

CDR3 length: 15
V gene: TRBV6-5
CDR3 protein: CASSYLQGQQETQYF

CDR3 length: 16
V gene: TRBV7-9
CDR3 protein: CASSSHPDRFQETQYF

CDR3 length: 13
V gene: TRBV5-1
CDR3 protein: CASSLEGTGELFF

CDR3 length: 18
V gene: TRBV4-2
CDR3 protein: CASSQDLRTGGYQETQYF

CDR3 length: 12
V gene: TRBV9
CDR3 protein: CASSVALDTQYF

CDR3 length: 14
V gene: TRBV27
CDR3 protein: CASSIRTGRETQYF

CDR3 length: 17
V gene: TRBV7-8
CDR3 protein: CASSLDGPPFAGGELFF

CDR3 length: 13
V gene: TRBV10-3
CDR3 protein: CAISVSGASEAFF

CDR3 length: 15
V gene: TRBV10-3
CDR3 protein: CAISEPSGIHNEQFF

CDR3 length: 15
V gene: TRBV10-2
CDR3 protein: CASSEWQTNTGELFF

CDR3 length: 16
V gene: TRBV9
CDR3 protein: CASSVAPRRAQETQYF

CDR3 length: 14
V gene: TRBV2
CDR3 protein: CASRPDRGQETQYF

CDR3 length: 14
V gene: TRBV19
CDR3 protein: CASSIMWGNTEAFF

CDR3 length: 15
V gene: TRBV7-9
CDR3 protein: CASSFGPGIANEQFF

CDR3 length: 12
V gene: TRBV5-6
CDR3 protein: CASSQGNEKLFF

CDR3 length: 15
V gene: TRBV6-1
CDR3 protein: CASSEWGQVNQPQHF

CDR3 length: 17
V gene: TRBV10-3
CDR3 protein: CAISPSTGLAGAYEQYF

CDR3 length: 16
V gene: TRBV5-5
CDR3 protein: CASSSDSGWNTGELFF

CDR3 length: 16
V gene: TRBV24-1
CDR3 protein: CATSQRTGPATDTQYF

CDR3 length: 14
V gene: TRBV5-1
CDR3 protein: CASGDREEDSPLHF

CDR3 length: 13
V gene: TRBV27
CDR3 protein: CASIPTGGTEAFF